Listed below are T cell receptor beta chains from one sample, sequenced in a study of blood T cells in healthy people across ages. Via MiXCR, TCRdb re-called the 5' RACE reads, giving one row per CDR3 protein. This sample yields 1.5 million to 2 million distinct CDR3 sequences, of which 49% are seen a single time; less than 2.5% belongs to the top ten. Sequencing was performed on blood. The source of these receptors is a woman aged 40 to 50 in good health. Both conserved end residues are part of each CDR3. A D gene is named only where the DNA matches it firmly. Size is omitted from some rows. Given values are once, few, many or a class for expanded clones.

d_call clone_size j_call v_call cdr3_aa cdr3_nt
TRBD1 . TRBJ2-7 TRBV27 CASTPNTGACYEQYF TGTGCCAGCACCCCCAATACAGGGGCTTGCTACGAGCAGTACTTC
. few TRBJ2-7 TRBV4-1 CASSQQDSLYEQYF TGCGCCAGCAGCCAACAGGACAGCCTCTACGAGCAGTACTTC
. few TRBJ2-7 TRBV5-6 CASSPTGGGTSYEQYF TGTGCCAGCAGCCCGACCGGTGGAGGGACGTCCTACGAGCAGTACTTC
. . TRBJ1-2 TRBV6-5 CASSYSTRGSGYTF TGTGCCAGCAGTTACTCTACCCGGGGTTCTGGCTACACCTTC
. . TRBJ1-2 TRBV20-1 CSAPDGVQTDGYTF TGCAGTGCTCCCGACGGGGTCCAGACGGATGGCTACACCTTC
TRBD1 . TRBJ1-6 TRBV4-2 CASSQGQLGNSPLHF TGTGCCAGCAGCCAGGGACAGCTGGGGAATTCACCCCTCCACTTT
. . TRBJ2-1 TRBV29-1 CSVAGTYNEQFF TGCAGCGTTGCGGGGACCTACAATGAGCAGTTCTTC
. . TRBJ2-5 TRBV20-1 CSARDRLGYAGALQETQYF TGCAGTGCTAGAGATAGGTTGGGATACGCGGGGGCACTACAAGAGACCCAGTACTTC
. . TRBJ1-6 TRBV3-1 CASSQGWTVNSPLHF TGTGCCAGCAGCCAAGGTTGGACAGTTAATTCACCCCTCCACTTT
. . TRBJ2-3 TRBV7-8 CASSLEGFGTDTQYF TGTGCCAGCAGCTTAGAGGGTTTCGGCACAGATACGCAGTATTTT
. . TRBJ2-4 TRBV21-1 CASSKVGLACGKNIQYF TGTGCCAGCAGCAAAGTGGGACTAGCGTGCGGCAAAAACATTCAGTACTTC
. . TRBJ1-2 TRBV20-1 CSARDYEGTKGYTF TGCAGTGCTAGAGATTATGAGGGAACCAAAGGCTACACCTTC
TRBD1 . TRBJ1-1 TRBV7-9 CASSLARTGNTEAFF TGTGCCAGCAGCTTAGCCAGGACAGGGAACACTGAAGCTTTCTTT
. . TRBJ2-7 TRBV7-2 CASSVVRINEQYF TGTGCCAGCAGCGTAGTACGGATCAACGAGCAGTACTTC
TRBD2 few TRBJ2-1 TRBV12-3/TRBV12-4 CASTRRGALVSYNEQFF TGTGCCAGCACGAGGCGGGGGGCTCTCGTCTCCTACAATGAGCAGTTCTTC
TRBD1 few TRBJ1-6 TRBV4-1 CASSQADRTNSPLHF TGCGCCAGCAGCCAAGCGGACAGGACGAATTCACCCCTCCACTTT
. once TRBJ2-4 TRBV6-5 CASSSSLGEGRGNIQYF TGTGCCAGCAGTTCGAGTTTGGGTGAGGGGCGCGGAAACATTCAGTACTTC
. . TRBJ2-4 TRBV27 CASSFDRRREQYF TGTGCCAGCAGTTTCGACAGGAGGCGTGAGCAGTACTTC
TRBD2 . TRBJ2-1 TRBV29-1 CSVVSGSAHNEQFF TGCAGCGTTGTTAGCGGGAGCGCTCACAATGAGCAGTTCTTC
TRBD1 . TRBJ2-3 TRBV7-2 CASSYRDRERGITSTDTQYF TGTGCCAGCAGCTACCGGGACAGGGAAAGGGGTATTACTAGCACAGATACGCAGTATTTT
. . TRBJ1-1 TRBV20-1 CSAPPGWGQKAFF TGCAGTGCACCCCCGGGTTGGGGTCAAAAAGCTTTCTTT
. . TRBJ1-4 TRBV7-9 CASSFDQGVGEKLFF TGTGCCAGCAGCTTCGACCAGGGTGTGGGTGAAAAACTGTTTTTT
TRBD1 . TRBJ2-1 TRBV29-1 CSVAPGTGGNEQFF TGCAGCGTTGCCCCCGGGACAGGGGGCAATGAGCAGTTCTTC
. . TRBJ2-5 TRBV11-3 CASSLDPFQGQETQYF TGTGCCAGCAGCTTAGATCCGTTTCAGGGCCAAGAGACCCAGTACTTC
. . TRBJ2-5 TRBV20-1 CSARASAGETQYF TGCAGTGCTAGAGCCTCGGCAGGAGAGACCCAGTACTTC
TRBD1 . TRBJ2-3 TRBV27 CASGRTGTGDTQYF TGTGCCAGCGGGAGGACAGGGACTGGGGATACGCAGTATTTT
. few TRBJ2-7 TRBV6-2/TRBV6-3 CASTHGYEQYF TGTGCCAGCACCCACGGGTACGAGCAGTACTTC
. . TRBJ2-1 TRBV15 CATRKDGAYNEQFF TGTGCCACCCGGAAGGACGGGGCCTACAATGAGCAGTTCTTC
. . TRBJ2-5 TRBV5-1 CASSSPGQGGGQETQYF TGCGCCAGCAGCTCACCGGGGCAGGGGGGAGGTCAAGAGACCCAGTACTTC
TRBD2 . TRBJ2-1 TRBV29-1 CSTRGTSGGAYNEQFF TGCAGCACACGGGGGACTAGCGGGGGGGCCTACAATGAGCAGTTCTTC
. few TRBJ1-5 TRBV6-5 CASRKGVKAQPQHF TGTGCCAGCAGGAAGGGGGTGAAAGCACAGCCCCAGCATTTT
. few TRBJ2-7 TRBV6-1 CASSEAYWGEQYF TGTGCCAGCAGTGAAGCGTATTGGGGAGAGCAGTACTTC
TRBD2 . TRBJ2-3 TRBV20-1 CSASGGLAGGLSTDTQYF TGCAGTGCTAGTGGGGGACTAGCGGGGGGGCTAAGCACAGATACGCAGTATTTT
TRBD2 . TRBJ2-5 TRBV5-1 CASRPSGEKEETQYF TGCGCCAGCAGGCCTAGCGGGGAGAAAGAAGAGACCCAGTACTTC
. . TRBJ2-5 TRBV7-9 CASGGPVDETQYF TGTGCCAGCGGCGGACCTGTGGATGAGACCCAGTACTTC
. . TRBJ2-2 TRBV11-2 CASRYSGELFF TGTGCCAGCAGGTACAGCGGGGAGCTGTTTTTT
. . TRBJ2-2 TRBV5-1 CASSVGQGTGELFF TGCGCCAGCAGCGTGGGGCAGGGAACCGGGGAGCTGTTTTTT
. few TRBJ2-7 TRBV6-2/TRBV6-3 CATQTSGPGYEQYF TGTGCCACCCAGACGTCCGGGCCTGGGTACGAGCAGTACTTC
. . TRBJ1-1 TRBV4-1 CASSREDYTRGNTEAFF TGCGCCAGCAGCCGGGAAGATTACACCAGGGGGAACACTGAAGCTTTCTTT
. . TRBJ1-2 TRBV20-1 CSAQPGGKGYGYTF TGCAGTGCCCAGCCGGGGGGAAAAGGGTATGGCTACACCTTC
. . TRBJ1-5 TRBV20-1 CSARRQGPNQPQHF TGCAGTGCTAGAAGGCAGGGGCCCAATCAGCCCCAGCATTTT
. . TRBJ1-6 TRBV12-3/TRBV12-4 CASSFGDAGSPLHF TGTGCCAGCAGTTTTGGGGACGCAGGATCACCCCTCCACTTT
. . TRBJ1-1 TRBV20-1 CSASRASNTEAFF TGCAGTGCTAGCAGGGCAAGTAACACTGAAGCTTTCTTT
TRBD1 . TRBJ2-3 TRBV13 CASSLGATGPDTQYF TGTGCCAGCAGCTTAGGTGCGACAGGGCCAGATACGCAGTATTTT
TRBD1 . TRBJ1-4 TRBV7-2 CASSRDRGATNEKLFF TGTGCCAGCAGCCGGGACAGGGGGGCAACTAATGAAAAACTGTTTTTT
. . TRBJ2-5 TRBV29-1 CSVKLGLETQYF TGCAGCGTTAAATTGGGCCTGGAGACCCAGTACTTC
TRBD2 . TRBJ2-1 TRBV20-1 CSARFRGGLLEQFF TGCAGTGCTAGATTTCGGGGGGGCCTACTTGAGCAGTTCTTC
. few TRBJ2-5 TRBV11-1 CASSSDKAEIRSKKETQYF TGTGCCAGCAGCTCCGACAAGGCCGAAATACGATCCAAGAAGGAGACCCAGTACTTC
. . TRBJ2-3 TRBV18 CASSPRDSDRRQYF TGTGCCAGCTCACCAAGGGACTCCGATCGGAGGCAGTATTTT
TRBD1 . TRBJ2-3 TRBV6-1 CATATGTEPDTQYF TGTGCCACCGCGACAGGGACAGAGCCAGATACGCAGTATTTT
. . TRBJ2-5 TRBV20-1 CSAPIHLLGGPETQYF TGCAGTGCTCCGATCCACTTACTCGGGGGGCCGGAGACCCAGTACTTC